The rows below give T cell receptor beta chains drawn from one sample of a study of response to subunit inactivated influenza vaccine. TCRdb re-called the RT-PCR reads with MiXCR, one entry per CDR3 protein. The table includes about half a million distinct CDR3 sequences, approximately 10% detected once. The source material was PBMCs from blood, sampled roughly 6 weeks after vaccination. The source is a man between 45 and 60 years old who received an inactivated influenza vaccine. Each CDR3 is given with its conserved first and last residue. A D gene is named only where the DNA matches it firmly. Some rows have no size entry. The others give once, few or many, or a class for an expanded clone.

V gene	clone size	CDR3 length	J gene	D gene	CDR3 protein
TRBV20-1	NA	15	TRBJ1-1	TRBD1	CSARDRTGVNTEAFF
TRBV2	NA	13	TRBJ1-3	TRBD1	CASRDRGGNTIYF
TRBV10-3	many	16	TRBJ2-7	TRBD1	CAISVVGQGASYEQYF
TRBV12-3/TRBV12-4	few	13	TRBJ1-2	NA	CASRPLGFYGYTF
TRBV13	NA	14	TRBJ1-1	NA	CASSLGRSTTEAFF
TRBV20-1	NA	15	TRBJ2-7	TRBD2	CSVDGLAGNSYEQYF
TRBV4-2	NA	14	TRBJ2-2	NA	CASSHAGDTGELFF
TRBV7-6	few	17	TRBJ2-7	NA	CASSPQIQGSAVNEQYF
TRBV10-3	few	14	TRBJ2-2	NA	CAISEADITGELFF
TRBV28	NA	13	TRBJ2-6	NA	CASSLVGDKVLTF
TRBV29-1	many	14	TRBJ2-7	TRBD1	CSVEPGQGTYEQYF
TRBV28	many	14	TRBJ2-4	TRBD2	CASSSGTRQNIQYF
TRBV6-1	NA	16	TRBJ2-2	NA	CASRPQGTGSTGELFF
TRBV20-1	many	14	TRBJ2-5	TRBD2	CSAGEGGREETQYF
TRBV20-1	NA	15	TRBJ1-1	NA	CSARVPGVMNTEAFF
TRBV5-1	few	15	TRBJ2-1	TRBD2	CASSILAGGYNEQFF
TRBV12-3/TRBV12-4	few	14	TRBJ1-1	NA	CASNSGALNTEAFF